These T cell receptor beta chains were read from a single sample in a study of chemoradiotherapy in HPV16-positive cancers. The data were produced by immunoSEQ multiplex PCR, yet TCRdb's version contains in-frame clones alone and is incomplete. This table holds 65,000 to 80,000 clones, more than 70% found once. This sample comprised blood, obtained from a patient who underwent chemoradiotherapy. The receptor set was obtained from a human donor with HPV-associated anogenital cancer. Both conserved end residues are part of each CDR3. D genes are given only for firm matches. Size is stated for part of the rows, as once, few or many counts, or as a class when the clone is expanded.

abundance,d_gene,v_gene,j_gene,CDR3aa,CDR3nt
NA,NA,TRBV10-3,TRBJ1-1,CAISESQAGHTEAFF,TGTGCCATCAGTGAGTCACAGGCGGGGCACACTGAAGCTTTCTTT
NA,TRBD2,TRBV5-6,TRBJ2-1,CASSLSGGIYNEQFF,TGTGCCAGCAGCTTGAGCGGGGGGATTTACAATGAGCAGTTCTTC
NA,NA,TRBV5-1,TRBJ2-3,CASRDYRISTDTQYF,TGCGCCAGCAGGGACTACCGCATTAGCACAGATACGCAGTATTTT
NA,TRBD2,TRBV18,TRBJ2-2,CASSPREGTGELFF,TGTGCCAGCTCACCACGGGAGGGAACCGGGGAGCTGTTTTTT
NA,TRBD2,TRBV5-4,TRBJ2-7,CASSFGTSGSYEQYF,TGTGCCAGCAGCTTCGGGACTAGCGGGTCCTACGAGCAGTACTTC
NA,TRBD1,TRBV4-1,TRBJ1-2,CASSQPGGDRSYGYTF,TGCGCCAGCAGCCAACCTGGAGGGGACAGAAGCTATGGCTACACCTTC
NA,NA,TRBV6-5,TRBJ1-2,CASSYSNAGNYGYTF,TGTGCCAGCAGTTACTCGAATGCAGGGAACTATGGCTACACCTTC
once,NA,TRBV10-1,TRBJ2-5,CASSFGQSQETQYF,TGCGCCAGCTCCTTCGGACAGTCTCAAGAGACCCAGTACTTC
few,TRBD1,TRBV6-5,TRBJ2-5,CASSSGQGLWETQYF,TGTGCCAGCAGTTCAGGACAGGGTCTTTGGGAGACCCAGTACTTC
NA,NA,TRBV5-5,TRBJ1-2,CASSEDPYYGYTF,TGTGCCAGCAGCGAAGATCCATACTATGGCTACACCTTC
NA,TRBD2,TRBV27,TRBJ2-1,CASSSGLAERYNEQFF,TGTGCCAGCAGTTCGGGACTAGCGGAACGTTACAATGAGCAGTTCTTC
NA,NA,TRBV6-6,TRBJ1-1,CASSYETHTEAFF,TGTGCCAGCAGTTACGAGACGCACACTGAAGCTTTCTTT
NA,NA,TRBV5-6,TRBJ2-5,CASSFYVGTQYF,TGTGCCAGCAGCTTTTACGTAGGGACCCAGTACTTC
NA,NA,TRBV7-6,TRBJ2-6,CASSLDVSSGANVLTF,TGTGCCAGCAGCCTCGACGTCAGCTCTGGGGCCAACGTCCTGACTTTC
NA,NA,TRBV6-1,TRBJ1-5,CASSGRENQPQHF,TGTGCCAGCAGTGGCAGGGAGAATCAGCCCCAGCATTTT
NA,NA,TRBV28,TRBJ1-1,CASTPGGRDAEAFF,TGTGCCAGCACCCCCGGGGGGAGGGATGCTGAAGCTTTCTTT
once,NA,TRBV21-1,TRBJ1-5,CASTRHPNQPQHF,TGTGCCAGCACCCGACACCCTAATCAGCCCCAGCATTTT
NA,NA,TRBV19,TRBJ2-1,CASSMEVEGTYNEQFF,TGTGCCAGTAGTATGGAAGTCGAGGGGACTTACAATGAGCAGTTCTTC
NA,TRBD1,TRBV2,TRBJ1-4,CASQDRGSEKLFF,TGTGCCAGCCAAGACAGGGGAAGTGAAAAACTGTTTTTT
NA,NA,TRBV28,TRBJ2-3,CASSLGSSTDTQYF,TGTGCCAGCAGCCTGGGGTCTAGCACAGATACGCAGTATTTT
NA,TRBD1,TRBV5-4,TRBJ1-5,CASSKGQNQPQHF,TGTGCCAGCAGCAAGGGACAGAATCAGCCCCAGCATTTT
NA,TRBD1,TRBV18,TRBJ1-1,CASSQGQGNTEAFF,TGTGCCAGCTCACAGGGACAGGGAAACACTGAAGCTTTCTTT
NA,TRBD2,TRBV2,TRBJ2-2,CASSERASGIAGELFF,TGTGCCAGCAGTGAACGCGCTAGCGGGATTGCCGGGGAGCTGTTTTTT
NA,TRBD1,TRBV19,TRBJ1-1,CASRIKGAYTEAFF,TGTGCCAGTAGGATCAAGGGGGCCTACACTGAAGCTTTCTTT
NA,NA,TRBV19,TRBJ1-1,CASSITGIRTEAFF,TGTGCCAGTAGTATAACCGGAATTCGGACTGAAGCTTTCTTT
NA,NA,TRBV5-4,TRBJ2-1,CASSVQGSYNEQFF,TGTGCCAGCAGCGTACAGGGCTCCTACAATGAGCAGTTCTTC
once,NA,TRBV6-1,TRBJ2-7,CATARGYEQYF,TGTGCCACCGCCCGGGGCTACGAGCAGTACTTC
NA,TRBD2,TRBV10-3,TRBJ2-3,CARASGRTDTQYF,TGTGCCAGGGCTAGCGGGAGGACAGATACGCAGTATTTT
once,NA,TRBV7-2,TRBJ1-1,CAGAGHLNTEAFF,TGTGCCGGGGCGGGACACCTAAACACTGAAGCTTTCTTT
NA,NA,TRBV11-2,TRBJ2-7,CASSLQRNSYEQYF,TGTGCCAGCAGCTTACAGCGGAACTCCTACGAGCAGTACTTC
few,NA,TRBV27,TRBJ2-5,CASSLWDRETQYF,TGTGCCAGCAGTTTATGGGACCGGGAGACCCAGTACTTC
NA,TRBD2,TRBV2,TRBJ2-7,CASMGLAAPRSSYEQYF,TGTGCCAGTATGGGACTAGCGGCTCCCAGGAGCTCCTACGAGCAGTACTTC
NA,NA,TRBV12-5,TRBJ1-1,CASGPDPGLNTEAFF,TGTGCTAGTGGTCCCGATCCCGGCCTGAACACTGAAGCTTTCTTT
NA,NA,TRBV6-6,TRBJ2-2,CASSYTPRNTGELFF,TGTGCCAGCAGTTACACTCCTCGGAACACCGGGGAGCTGTTTTTT
NA,NA,TRBV4-1,TRBJ1-1,CASSQHVNTEAFF,TGCGCCAGTTCCCAGCACGTGAACACTGAAGCTTTCTTT
NA,NA,TRBV5-1,TRBJ1-2,CASSFGPGTNYGYTF,TGCGCCAGCAGCTTTGGCCCCGGGACAAACTATGGCTACACCTTC
NA,TRBD2,TRBV7-7,TRBJ2-3,CASSAGTSGGTDTQYF,TGTGCTAGCAGCGCCGGGACTAGCGGGGGCACAGATACGCAGTATTTT
once,NA,TRBV6-1,TRBJ2-4,CASSEAHFRGALAKNIQYF,TGTGCCAGCAGTGAAGCCCATTTCAGGGGGGCCCTAGCCAAAAACATTCAGTACTTC
many,TRBD1,TRBV6-1,TRBJ1-1,CAGGTEAFF,TGCGCAGGGGGCACTGAAGCTTTCTTT
NA,NA,TRBV6-1,TRBJ2-7,CASTLSYEQYF,TGTGCCAGCACTTTGTCATACGAGCAGTACTTC
NA,TRBD2,TRBV11-1,TRBJ2-3,CASSSGTSTKPGTDTQYF,TGTGCCAGCAGCTCCGGGACTAGCACCAAGCCAGGCACAGATACGCAGTATTTT
NA,NA,TRBV6-6,TRBJ2-2,CASRWQNTGELFF,TGTGCCAGCAGGTGGCAGAACACCGGGGAGCTGTTTTTT
NA,NA,TRBV10-2,TRBJ1-5,CASKTGGDSNQPQHF,TGCGCCAGCAAGACGGGAGGCGATAGCAATCAGCCCCAGCATTTT
NA,NA,TRBV7-2,TRBJ2-7,CASSLSYEQYF,TGTGCCAGCAGCTTATCATACGAGCAGTACTTC
NA,NA,TRBV6-5,TRBJ2-7,CASKPRSSYEQYF,TGTGCCAGCAAACCCAGGTCCTCCTACGAGCAGTACTTC